This record covers a single T cell receptor beta chain. V shed 4 bases, J shed 10 bases, and the junction held 8 bases outside the gene matches. The germline V gene encodes CDR1 MNHEY and CDR2 SVGEGT. This CDR3 is built from 13 residues. This entry is derived from a study of blood T cell repertoires in COVID-19. TCRdb keeps only in-frame clones here, not all; method: immunoSEQ multiplex PCR. The sample contains 300,000 to 400,000 clones, 88% of which appear only once. Sequencing used peripheral blood. This clonotype was obtained from a woman in her 70s with COVID-19, enrolled during active disease. The V call is TRBV6-2 or TRBV6-3, the J call TRBJ2-3; 7 bases match TRBD2. The CDR3 DNA reads as TGTGCCAGCAGTTTTACGACTAGCCCCCCGCAGTATTTT. It encodes CASSFTTSPPQYF.